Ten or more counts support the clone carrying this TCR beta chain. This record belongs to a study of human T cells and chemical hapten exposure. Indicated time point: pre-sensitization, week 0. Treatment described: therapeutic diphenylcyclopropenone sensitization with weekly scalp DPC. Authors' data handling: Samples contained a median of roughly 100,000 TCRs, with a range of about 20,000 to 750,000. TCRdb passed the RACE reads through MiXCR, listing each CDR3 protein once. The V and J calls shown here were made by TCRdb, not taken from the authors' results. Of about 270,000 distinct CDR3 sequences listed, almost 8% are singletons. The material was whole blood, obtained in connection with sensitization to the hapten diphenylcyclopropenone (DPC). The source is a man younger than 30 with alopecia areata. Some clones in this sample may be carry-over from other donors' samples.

CDR3 region: CASRSTWDQKLFF. The CDR3 DNA reads as TGTGCCAGCAGGTCTACTTGGGACCAAAAACTGTTTTTT. This chain uses TRBV5-6 with TRBJ1-4; a possible D gene is TRBD1 (5 bases). This CDR3 is 13 amino acids long. Germline V gene data show CDR1 as SGHDT and CDR2 as YYEEEE. V lost 5 bases, J lost 9 bases, and 14 bases lay in between.